The sequence of this T cell receptor (beta chain) was determined in a study of OX40 agonist ivuxolimab in advanced cancers. Overall study context: Patients were infused with ivuxolimab every 2 weeks at 0.01 to 10 mg/kg. The eligibility criteria allowed prior anti-PD-1, anti-PD-L1 or anti-CTLA-4 therapy, and around 38% had some.

The V gene lost 6 bases and the J gene lost 0 bases, with 14 bases spanning the gap. The germline gives CDR1 LNHDA, CDR2 SQIVND (reference sequence). The CDR3 extends over 15 amino acids. Only in-frame clones appear in the TCRdb table, and some are missing; sequencing was by immunoSEQ multiplex PCR. The table shows roughly 35,000 clones, with less than 85% occurring only once. The chain recombines TRBV19 with TRBJ1-1, with D tentatively TRBD1 (5 bases). The TCR originated in an adult with an advanced solid tumor such as melanoma, head and neck, liver or kidney cancer. Material: CD4+ or CD8+ T cells sorted from blood, obtained in a trial of the OX40 agonist ivuxolimab. CDR3 nucleotide sequence: TGTGCCAGTAGCCTAGGGGATATCATGAACACTGAAGCTTTCTTT. This codes for CASSLGDIMNTEAFF. Looking up the rest from reference TRBV19 and TRBJ1-1 gives the full variable domain: DGGITQSPKYLFRKEGQNVTLSCEQNLNHDAMYWYRQDPGQGLRLIYYSQIVNDFQKGDIAEGYSVSREKKESFPLTVTSAQKNPTAFYLCASSLGDIMNTEAFFGQGTRLTVV.